These 26 T cell receptor beta chains were sequenced from one sample in a study of vaccination and CD4 T cells after COVID-19. The treatment was: approximately 9-day PBMC culture with coronavirus spike peptide pools or control peptides (ViraFEST assay). Their target antigens are unknown. Sequence data for DNA of cultured CD4+ T cells were generated by the Oncomine TCR Beta short-read assay. TCRdb re-called the PCR reads with MiXCR, one entry per CDR3 protein. Of under 20,000 distinct CDR3 sequences in the sample, roughly 50% were seen once. The material was CD4+ T cells from blood, cultured in vitro, obtained after SARS-CoV-2 vaccination. These receptors were obtained from a human donor who had recovered from COVID-19.

The rearrangement uses TRBV15 and TRBJ2-2, with TRBD1 as a possible D gene (5 bases). Germline CDR1 LNHNV, CDR2 YYDKDF (reference sequence). This CDR3 comprises 14 residues. The CDR3 is CAQKPRGNTGELFF. CDR3 nucleotides: TGTGCACAAAAGCCAAGGGGGAACACCGGGGAGCTGTTTTTT.

The chain combines TRBV2 with TRBJ1-2; weak D call: TRBD1 (5 bases). In germline, CDR1 is SNHLY, CDR2 FYNNEI. CDR3 length: 14 residues. V gave up 1 base and J gave up 8 bases, with 14 bases separating them. CDR3 bases: TGTGCCAGCAGTGAAGTTACAGGTTTGGGAGGCTACACCTTC. Protein sequence: CASSEVTGLGGYTF.

The rearrangement joins TRBV7-2 to TRBJ2-3; D remains unclear. Trimming left V 3 bases short and J 4 bases short, with 11 bases between. There are 14 residues in the CDR3. Germline values: CDR1 SGHTA, CDR2 FQGNSA. The CDR3 region has the DNA TGTGCCAGCAGCTTGGTGGGTGCCCCAGATACGCAGTATTTT. This codes for CASSLVGAPDTQYF.

Only a few counts were recorded for this clonotype. The V and J genes are TRBV28 and TRBJ1-6, with D maybe TRBD1 (5 bases). The CDR3 covers 15 residues. Trimming left V 2 bases short and J 3 bases short, with 8 bases between. CDR1 and CDR2 (germline): MDHEN, SYDVKM. CDR3 in DNA: TGTGCCAGCAGTTTAATCGGACACTATAATTCACCCCTCCACTTT. It is translated as CASSLIGHYNSPLHF.

The J gene is TRBJ1-6, the V gene TRBV2; no clear D gene. The CDR3 contains 11 residues. CDR1 is SNHLY, CDR2 FYNNEI, per germline. The V and J ends lost 1 base and 9 bases respectively, with 1 base between them. The CDR3: CASSEGSPLHF. CDR3 nucleotide sequence: TGTGCCAGCAGTGAAGGTTCACCCCTCCACTTT.

This clonotype appeared a single time. The chain carries TRBV2 and TRBJ2-3; TRBD2 agrees at 13 bases. The CDR3 runs 23 residues. CDR1 is SNHLY and CDR2 is FYNNEI in the germline V gene. V gave up 6 bases and J gave up 2 bases; unmatched junction bases: 26. In DNA form, the CDR3 reads TGTGCCAGCAGGCGGACATCGTACGGGACAGGGGGACTAGCGGGGCCCTTCACAGATACGCAGTATTTT. Translated: CASRRTSYGTGGLAGPFTDTQYF.

The genes are TRBV29-1 and TRBJ2-2; 8 bases fit TRBD2. The length of the CDR3 is 13 residues. The V gene's germline CDR1 is SQVTM and CDR2 ANQGSEA. V trimming: 5 bases; J trimming: 6 bases; junction bases outside the gene matches: 5. The CDR3 sequence is CSVFLGGAGELFF. The CDR3 DNA follows: TGCAGCGTTTTCCTCGGGGGGGCCGGGGAGCTGTTTTTT.

V and J are TRBV6-2 or TRBV6-3 and TRBJ2-5; no firm D call. V lost 9 bases and J 5 bases, leaving 22 bases between the germline ends. CDR1 and CDR2 from the germline V gene are MNHEY and SVGEGT. The CDR3 is made up of 15 amino acids. For the CDR3, the DNA is TGTGCCAGTACTATTCCAGGCGCGCGGTGGGAGACCCAGTACTTC. Translated: CASTIPGARWETQYF.

The gene calls are TRBV19 and TRBJ2-2; the D is unclear. V was trimmed by 8 bases and J by 0 bases, leaving 7 bases between them. Per germline, CDR1 LNHDA and CDR2 SQIVND (reference sequence). The CDR3 runs to 13 residues. The CDR3 DNA reads TGTGCCAGTGTGTACCCGAACACCGGGGAGCTGTTTTTT. Translating gives CASVYPNTGELFF. Looking up the rest from reference TRBV19 and TRBJ2-2 gives the full variable domain: DGGITQSPKYLFRKEGQNVTLSCEQNLNHDAMYWYRQDPGQGLRLIYYSQIVNDFQKGDIAEGYSVSREKKESFPLTVTSAQKNPTAFYLCASVYPNTGELFFGEGSRLTVL.

The V gene is TRBV7-9, the J gene TRBJ2-5, with D perhaps TRBD1 (6 bases). The length of the CDR3 is 19 residues. The germline V gene encodes CDR1 SEHNR and CDR2 FQNEAQ (reference sequence). Trimming took off 1 base at V and 3 bases at J, with 24 bases between the two ends. The CDR3 DNA reads as TGTGCCAGCAGCTTAGTGGGCCTTAGCTCCGGGACACGTGAAGAGACCCAGTACTTC. It encodes CASSLVGLSSGTREETQYF.

The chain is built from TRBV20-1 and TRBJ1-6; weak D call: TRBD1 (6 bases). Trimming removed 5 bases at V and 1 base at J, with 18 bases between. There are 17 residues in the CDR3. CDR1 and CDR2 (germline): DFQATT, SNEGSKA (reference sequence). The chain's CDR3 is CSARTPRGNSYNSPLHF. CDR3 nucleotide sequence: TGCAGTGCTCGAACCCCAAGGGGGAATTCCTATAATTCACCCCTCCACTTT.

The rearrangement links TRBV6-5 to TRBJ2-3; no reliable D call. The V gene lost 2 bases and the J gene lost 0 bases, with 6 bases spanning the gap. The CDR3 extends over 14 amino acids. CDR1 is MNHEY, CDR2 SVGAGI, per germline. The CDR3 DNA reads TGTGCCAGCAGTTACGCGTTGAGCACAGATACGCAGTATTTT. Its translation: CASSYALSTDTQYF.

There are a few counts of this clonotype. The chain combines TRBV20-1 with TRBJ1-5, with no clear D. V lost 1 base, J lost 5 bases, and 9 bases lay in between. Germline-derived CDR1 and CDR2 are DFQATT and SNEGSKA (reference sequence). CDR3 size: 13 residues. The CDR3: CSARVSYDQPQHF. The CDR3 coding sequence is TGCAGTGCTAGAGTCTCATATGATCAGCCCCAGCATTTT.

The chain recombines TRBV27 with TRBJ2-7; TRBD1 aligns across 9 bases. The CDR3 loop spans 15 amino acids. CDR1 is MNHEY and CDR2 is SMNVEV in the germline V gene (reference sequence). V shed 6 bases and J 3 bases; nucleotides not matched to a gene: 9. CDR3 region: CASSLTGQGFYEQYF. The CDR3 nucleotides are TGTGCCAGCAGCCTTACGGGACAGGGCTTCTACGAGCAGTACTTC.

This clonotype has only one observation. This chain connects TRBV12-3 or TRBV12-4 to TRBJ2-7; D remains unclear. CDR3 length: 15 amino acids. Deletions cut 2 bases from V and 5 bases from J, with 16 bases between. CDR3 region: CASSLMPPSLNEQYF. The CDR3 nucleotides are TGTGCCAGCAGTTTAATGCCCCCTTCGCTCAACGAGCAGTACTTC.

The chain combines TRBV5-6 with TRBJ1-6, with no clear D. Germline CDR1 SGHDT, CDR2 YYEEEE. The V gene lost 4 bases and the J gene lost 1 base, with 12 bases spanning the gap. The CDR3 runs to 16 residues. The chain's CDR3 is CASSPSVGSYNSPLHF. The DNA of the CDR3 is TGTGCCAGCAGCCCCTCGGTAGGATCCTATAATTCACCCCTCCACTTT.

The rearrangement joins TRBV5-6 to TRBJ2-5; TRBD1 aligns across 12 bases. V gave up 3 bases and J gave up 6 bases; unmatched junction bases: 6. CDR3 size: 15 residues. The germline V gene has CDR1 SGHDT and CDR2 YYEEEE. CDR3 protein: CASSYGTGGWKTQYF. The CDR3 DNA is TGTGCCAGCAGCTACGGGACAGGGGGCTGGAAGACCCAGTACTTC. Drawing the rest from reference TRBV5-6 and TRBJ2-5, the complete variable domain is DAGVTQSPTHLIKTRGQQVTLRCSPKSGHDTVSWYQQALGQGPQFIFQYYEEEERQRGNFPDRFSGHQFPNYSSELNVNALLLGDSALYLCASSYGTGGWKTQYFGPGTRLLVL.

The table lists this clonotype with a few counts. The V and J genes are TRBV7-2 and TRBJ2-7; the match to TRBD1 covers 10 bases. The CDR3 loop spans 15 amino acids. Germline values: CDR1 SGHTA, CDR2 FQGNSA. Trimming cost V 3 bases and J 6 bases; bases outside gene matches: 8. In nucleotides, the CDR3 is TGTGCCAGCAGCTTGGCCGGGACAGGGGTCGGCGAGCAGTACTTC. Protein product: CASSLAGTGVGEQYF.

This clonotype has only a few counts. The chain couples TRBV6-5 to TRBJ1-5; maybe TRBD1 (5 bases). The CDR3 is 15 residues long. Trimming cost V 4 bases and J 0 bases, with 10 bases left between them. The V gene's germline CDR1 is MNHEY and CDR2 SVGAGI. The CDR3 region is CASSWDRPSNQPQHF. The CDR3, as DNA: TGTGCCAGCAGTTGGGACCGCCCTAGCAATCAGCCCCAGCATTTT.

The CDR3 loop reads CASSRLAGGLHEQFF. Written as DNA, the CDR3 is TGTGCCAGCAGCAGACTAGCGGGAGGTCTCCATGAGCAGTTCTTC. The chain is built from TRBV6-2 or TRBV6-3 and TRBJ2-1; 13 bases are shared with TRBD2. V dropped 6 bases and J dropped 8; count of bases not matched to a gene: 7. This CDR3 region has 15 residues. Germline CDR1 and CDR2: MNHEY and SVGEGT.

The rearrangement joins TRBV4-2 to TRBJ1-2; 7 bases match TRBD1. CDR1 LGHNA and CDR2 YNFKEQ come from the germline V gene. After removal of 3 bases from V and 2 bases from J, the junction contained 6 bases not matched to a gene. The CDR3 is made up of 15 amino acids. The CDR3 reads CASSHSDRSNYGYTF. The DNA for the CDR3 is TGTGCCAGCAGCCATTCGGACAGGTCGAACTATGGCTACACCTTC.

Of note for this clonotype: The junction departs from germline at one end; a sequencing error may be responsible. This chain uses TRBV6-1 with TRBJ2-7; a weak D match, TRBD1 (6 bases). This CDR3 has 20 amino acids. Germline assignment: CDR1 MNHNS and CDR2 SASEGT. The CDR3, as DNA: TGTGCCGGCAGTGAAGCGCTTCAGGTCTTCGGGGTCGGCAGGGGATACGAGCAGTACTTC. This codes for CAGSEALQVFGVGRGYEQYF.

CDR3 sequence (DNA): TGTGCCAGCAGCGGGCAGCGGGGCCGCACAGATACGCAGTATTTT. Translation: CASSGQRGRTDTQYF. This chain uses TRBV5-4 with TRBJ2-3, with 7 nucleotides matching TRBD2. CDR1 is SGHNT, CDR2 YYREEE, per germline (reference sequence). The CDR3 loop spans 15 amino acids. V lost 4 bases, J lost 1 base, and 6 bases stayed unmatched.

This clonotype was detected only a few times. J is TRBJ2-1 and V is TRBV28; D perhaps matches TRBD2 (5 bases). The CDR3 has 15 residues. V was clipped by 7 bases and J by 4 bases, with 17 bases between them. Germline V gives CDR1 MDHEN, CDR2 SYDVKM. CDR3 in amino acids: CASIKGGGGYNEQFF. Written as DNA, the CDR3 is TGTGCCAGCATCAAGGGCGGAGGCGGGTACAATGAGCAGTTCTTC.

This clonotype was detected only a few times. The chain is built from TRBV28 and TRBJ1-6, with D unresolved. Germline CDR1 and CDR2: MDHEN and SYDVKM. V was clipped by 7 bases and J by 7 bases, with 11 bases between them. The CDR3 extends over 13 amino acids. The CDR3 spells CASKGSENSPLHF. CDR3 in DNA: TGTGCCAGCAAGGGCTCGGAAAATTCACCCCTCCACTTT.

This sequence joins TRBV20-1 and TRBJ1-5; no reliable D call. Trimming removed 4 bases at V and 4 bases at J, with 14 bases between. CDR1 is DFQATT and CDR2 is SNEGSKA in the germline V gene (reference sequence). The CDR3 extends over 14 amino acids. The CDR3: CSATRGRSNQPQHF. CDR3 bases: TGCAGTGCTACCCGAGGCAGATCAAATCAGCCCCAGCATTTT.